This T cell receptor beta chain appears in the sequencing data of a study of T cell repertoires in cytomegalovirus infection. About the study: Matching HLA type and CMV infection were both indicated by public TCR beta signatures. Findings and caveats of the study: Cumulative frequency (of public TCR beta family members) identified carriers of CMV plus the relevant HLA.

This CDR3 region has 17 residues. The V segment lost 5 bases and the J segment 5 bases; nucleotides outside the gene matches: 14. On this clonotype: Its antigen is undetermined.

Each CDR3 protein gets one entry after TCRdb re-called the reads with MiXCR. The data hold about 280,000 distinct CDR3 sequences, with 20% to 25% observed a single time. The TCR comes from a human donor in good health (CMV status not recorded). Some clones in this sample may be carry-over from other donors' samples. The chain has TRBV12-3 or TRBV12-4 and TRBJ2-3, with TRBD2 matching 9 bases. This material consisted of cultured PBMCs, taken from culture after CMV antigen stimulation. Written as DNA, the CDR3 is TGTGCCAGCAGTCAAACTGTAGCGGGAGTGGTAGGAGATACGCAGTATTTT. Translation gives CASSQTVAGVVGDTQYF.